The T cell receptor beta chain under discussion was sequenced for a study of CD4+ T cells in melanoma. Notes on this clone: Its antigen remains unknown.

Germline V lookup: CDR1 SGHRS, CDR2 YFSETQ. Trimming removed 0 bases from V and 3 bases from J, with 10 bases in between. The CDR3 has 14 amino acids. Method: immunoSEQ multiplex PCR; TCRdb's copy keeps in-frame clones and lacks some. Altogether more than 20,000 clones are present, about 77% being singletons, with the ten largest covering 9.7%. Findings and limits, study-wide: CD8+ T cell, macrophage and B cell function reportedly correlated with neoantigen-specific CD4+ T cells. Diverse differentiation states were reported for melanoma neoantigen-specific CD4+ T cells.

This TCR derives from a human donor with melanoma. The rearrangement links TRBV5-1 to TRBJ2-7; either TRBD1 or TRBD2 may fit D (5 bases each). CDR3 sequence: CASSLGGAGYEQYF. CDR3 coding DNA: TGCGCCAGCAGCTTGGGGGGCGCGGGCTACGAGCAGTACTTC.